This T cell receptor (beta chain) comes out of a study of identical twins. The study's findings and limits: Monozygotic twin pairs showed more out-of-frame TCR alpha sharing than models estimated. Cord blood's abundant beta clonotypes had fewer insertions, unlike memory repertoires.

Worth noting for this clonotype: Its antigen is undetermined.

Germline CDR1 LNHNV, CDR2 YYDKDF (reference sequence). Trimming removed 1 base from V and 4 bases from J; junction bases left unmatched: 13. The length of the CDR3 is 17 residues. Only healthy Caucasians were included as donors. One entry per CDR3 protein, called by TCRdb with MiXCR from the 5' RACE reads. The sample lists some 250,000 distinct CDR3 sequences; over 9.5% were seen once. These data are also associated with another study on yellow fever vaccine responses in identical twins.

The TCR comes from a woman aged 18 to 35 in good health. The specimen sequenced was memory (CD45RO+) T cells sorted from blood. This chain joins TRBV15 and TRBJ2-7, with 7 bases fitting TRBD2. The CDR3: CATSRGKPGLPDYEQYF. The CDR3 DNA follows: TGTGCCACCAGCAGAGGGAAACCGGGACTACCGGATTACGAGCAGTACTTC.